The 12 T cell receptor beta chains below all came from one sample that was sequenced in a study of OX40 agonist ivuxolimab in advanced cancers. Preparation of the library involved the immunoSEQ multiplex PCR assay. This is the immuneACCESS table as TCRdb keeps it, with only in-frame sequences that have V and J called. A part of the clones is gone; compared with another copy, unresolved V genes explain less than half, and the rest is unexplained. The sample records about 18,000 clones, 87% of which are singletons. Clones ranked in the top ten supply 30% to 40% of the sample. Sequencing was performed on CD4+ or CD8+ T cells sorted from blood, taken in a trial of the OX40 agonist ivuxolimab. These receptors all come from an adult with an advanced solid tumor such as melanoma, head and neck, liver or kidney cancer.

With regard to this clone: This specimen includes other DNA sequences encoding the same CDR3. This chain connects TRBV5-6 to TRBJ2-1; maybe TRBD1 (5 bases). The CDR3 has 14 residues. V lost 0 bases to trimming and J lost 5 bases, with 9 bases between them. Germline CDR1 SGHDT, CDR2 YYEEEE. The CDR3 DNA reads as TGTGCCAGCAGCTTGGGCCCAGGGCACAATGAGCAGTTCTTC. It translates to CASSLGPGHNEQFF.

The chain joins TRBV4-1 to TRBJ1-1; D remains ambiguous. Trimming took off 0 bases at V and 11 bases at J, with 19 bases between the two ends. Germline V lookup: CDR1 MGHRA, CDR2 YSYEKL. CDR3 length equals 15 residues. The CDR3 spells CASSQDTRAPTVAFF. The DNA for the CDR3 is TGCGCCAGCAGCCAAGACACGAGGGCCCCGACCGTGGCTTTCTTT.

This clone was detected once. This CDR3 is CASSLGLTGNTEAFF. CDR3 in DNA: TGTGCCAGCAGCTTAGGGCTGACAGGGAACACTGAAGCTTTCTTT. The chain links TRBV11-2 to TRBJ1-1; a weak D match, TRBD1 (6 bases). Germline assignment: CDR1 SGHAT and CDR2 FQNNGV. V was shortened by 1 base and J by 1 base, with 10 bases between the two germline ends. The CDR3 spans 15 residues.

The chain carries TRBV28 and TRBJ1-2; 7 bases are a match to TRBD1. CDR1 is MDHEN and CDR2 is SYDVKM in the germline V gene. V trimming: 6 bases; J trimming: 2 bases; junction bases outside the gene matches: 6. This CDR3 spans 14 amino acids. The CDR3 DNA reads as TGTGCCAGCAGAGAAGCGGGACAGAACTATGGCTACACCTTC. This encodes CASREAGQNYGYTF.

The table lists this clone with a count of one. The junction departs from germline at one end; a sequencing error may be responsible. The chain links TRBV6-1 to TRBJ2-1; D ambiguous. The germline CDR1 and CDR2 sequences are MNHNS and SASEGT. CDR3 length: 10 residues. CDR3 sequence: CASSDNVQFF. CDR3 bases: TGTGCCAGCAGTGATAATGTGCAGTTCTTC.

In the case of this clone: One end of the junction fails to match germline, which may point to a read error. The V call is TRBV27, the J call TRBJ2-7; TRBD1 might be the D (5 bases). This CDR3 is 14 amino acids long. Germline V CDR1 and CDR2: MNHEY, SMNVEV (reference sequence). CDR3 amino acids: CASGEQESSYERYF. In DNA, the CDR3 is TGTGCCAGCGGAGAACAGGAATCCTCCTACGAGCGGTACTTC.

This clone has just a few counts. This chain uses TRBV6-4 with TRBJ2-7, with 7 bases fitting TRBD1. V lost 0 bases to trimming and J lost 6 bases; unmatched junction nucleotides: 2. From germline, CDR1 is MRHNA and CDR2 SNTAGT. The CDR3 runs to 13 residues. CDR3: CASSDSPGGEQYF. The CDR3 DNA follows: TGTGCCAGCAGTGACTCGCCAGGGGGCGAGCAGTACTTC.

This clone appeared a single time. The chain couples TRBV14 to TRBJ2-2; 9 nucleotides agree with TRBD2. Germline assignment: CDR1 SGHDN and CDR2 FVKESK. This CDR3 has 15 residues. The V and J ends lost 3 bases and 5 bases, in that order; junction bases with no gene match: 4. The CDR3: CASSHILAGTGELFF. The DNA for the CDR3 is TGTGCCAGCAGCCATATTCTAGCGGGAACCGGGGAGCTGTTTTTT.

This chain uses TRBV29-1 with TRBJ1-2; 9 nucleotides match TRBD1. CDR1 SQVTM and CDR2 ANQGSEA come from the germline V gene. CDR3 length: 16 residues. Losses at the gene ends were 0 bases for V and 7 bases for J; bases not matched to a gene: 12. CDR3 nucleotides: TGCAGCGTTGAAGAGGTAACAGGGGGCGCAGCGGCTGGCTACACCTTC. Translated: CSVEEVTGGAAAGYTF.

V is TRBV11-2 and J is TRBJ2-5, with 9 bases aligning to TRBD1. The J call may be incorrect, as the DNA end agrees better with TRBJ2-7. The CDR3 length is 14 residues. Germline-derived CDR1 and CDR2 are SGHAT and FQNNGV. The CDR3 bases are TGTGCCAGCAGCTCCGGGACAGGGTTCAACGAGCAGTACTTC. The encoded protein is CASSSGTGFNEQYF.

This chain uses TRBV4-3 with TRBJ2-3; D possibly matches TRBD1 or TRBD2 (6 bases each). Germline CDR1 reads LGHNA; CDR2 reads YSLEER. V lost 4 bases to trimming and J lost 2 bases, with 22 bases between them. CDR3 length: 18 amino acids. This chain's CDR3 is CASSRAREGGHLTDTQYF. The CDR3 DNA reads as TGCGCCAGCAGCCGGGCCCGGGAAGGGGGGCATCTCACAGATACGCAGTATTTT.

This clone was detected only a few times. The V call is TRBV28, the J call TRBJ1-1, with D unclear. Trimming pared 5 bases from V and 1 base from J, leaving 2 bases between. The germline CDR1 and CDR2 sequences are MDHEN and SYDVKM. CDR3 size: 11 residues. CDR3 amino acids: CASSPNTEAFF. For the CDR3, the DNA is TGTGCCAGCAGTCCGAACACTGAAGCTTTCTTT.